Described below is a single T cell receptor (beta chain) sequence and its context. What it binds is unknown. The same CDR3 can be traced to other DNA sequences in this sample. The PCR employed 60 Vbeta primers together with 13 Jbeta primers. Sequenced by immunoSEQ multiplex PCR; TCRdb stores in-frame clones only, minus some. Of some 130,000 clones in the sample, over 65% were seen once. The sample originates from a study of cytomegalovirus exposure and HLA in healthy donors. Deletions cut 5 bases from V and 6 bases from J, with 13 bases between. Germline V gene data show CDR1 as SGHTA and CDR2 as FQGNSA. The CDR3 totals 14 residues. Study-wide findings and caveats: Certain sequence variants were highly shared and formed a cluster, and this cluster was likely a sequencing artifact. Researchers counted about 150 TCR beta chains as cytomegalovirus-associated. In a later analysis, productive TCRs from donors in an Asian-associated ancestry cluster reportedly carried fewer N-insertions than the cohort mean.

Likely unrecorded immune exposures existed in these nominally healthy donors. V and J are TRBV7-2 and TRBJ1-4, with D perhaps matching TRBD1 (6 bases). Material: PBMCs. The source is a woman aged 30 to 39 in good health and CMV-seropositive. The CDR3 loop reads CASSPTGGDEKLFF. CDR3 nucleotides: TGTGCCAGCAGCCCGACGGGGGGCGATGAAAAACTGTTTTTT.